This record covers a single T cell receptor (beta chain). Its cognate antigen is unknown. The data are from a study of T cells in localized non-small cell lung cancer. Study outcomes and limitations: Tumor trailed uninvolved adjacent lung in T cell clonality, which peaked there. Across samples, adjacent lung featured a median roughly 50 of the top 100 tumor clones. Owing to sequencing of a solitary tumor region, heterogeneity cannot be discounted. Greater T cell density in blood accompanied longer overall survival.

This CDR3 has 15 amino acids. J lost 3 bases, V lost 5 bases, and 8 bases had no gene match. CDR1 is SGHNT, CDR2 YENEEA, per germline. Sequenced by immunoSEQ multiplex PCR; TCRdb stores in-frame clones only, minus some. The table lists about 3,400 clones, approximately 28% of them singletons. The sequencing used lung tumor tissue, collected before any cancer treatment. The clonotype was recovered from a female donor over 55 with stage I lung adenocarcinoma. The chain recombines TRBV11-3 with TRBJ1-1; 8 bases line up with TRBD1. The CDR3 region has the DNA TGTGCCAGCAGCCAACCTGGGACAGGCCACACTGAAGCTTTCTTT. It specifies CASSQPGTGHTEAFF.